This T cell receptor beta chain was identified during a study of shared clonotypes between healthy human individuals. Study-level findings and limits: Clonotypes which were not shared had lower generation probabilities than clonotypes that all four donors shared.

Clones were sequenced by immunoSEQ multiplex PCR, and TCRdb holds only the in-frame ones, with some missing. The table has 2 million to 3 million clones, over 85% seen once; the top ten hold 0.36%. In the CD4+ fraction, cells were divided into CD45RA+ naive and CD45RA-negative memory subsets. The CDR3 is 15 residues long. Germline CDR1 is MNHNS and CDR2 is SASEGT. J gave up 0 bases and V 4 bases, and 6 bases lay outside the gene matches. As to this clone: As yet, its antigen is unknown.

This receptor was identified in a man younger than 30 in good health. Some clones in this sample may be carry-over from other donors' samples. What was sequenced was naive CD4+ T cells from PBMCs. Described subset: CD45RA+ positively selected. This sequence joins TRBV6-1 and TRBJ2-7; 7 bases line up with TRBD2. CDR3 amino acids: CASSAGTKRSYEQYF. DNA of the CDR3: TGTGCCAGCAGTGCCGGGACTAAGCGCTCCTACGAGCAGTACTTC.